These T cell receptor beta chains were read from a single sample in a study of T cell changes during pregnancy in multiple sclerosis. This table comes from immunoSEQ multiplex PCR, and its TCRdb copy is limited to in-frame clones, with some not included. The sample shows about 87,000 clones, roughly 93% of them seen only once. The input for sequencing was peripheral blood, taken in the third trimester of pregnancy. The origin of the receptors is a female donor in good health, enrolled as a control in a pregnancy study. Both conserved end residues are part of each CDR3. A D gene is named only where the DNA matches it firmly. Clone size appears in some rows only: once, few, many, or a class for an expanded clone.

d_call: TRBD2; clone_size: once; v_call: TRBV5-1; j_call: TRBJ2-3; cdr3_aa: CASRSPSGHNTDTQYF; cdr3_nt: TGCGCCAGCAGGTCTCCTAGCGGGCATAACACAGATACGCAGTATTTT
d_call: NA; clone_size: NA; v_call: TRBV1; j_call: TRBJ1-2; cdr3_aa: CTSSQAYEGYTF; cdr3_nt: TGCACCAGCAGCCAAGCCTACGAAGGCTACACCTTC
d_call: NA; clone_size: NA; v_call: TRBV5-5; j_call: TRBJ2-7; cdr3_aa: CASSLAGGSYEQYF; cdr3_nt: TGTGCCAGCAGCTTGGCCGGGGGATCCTACGAGCAGTACTTC
d_call: NA; clone_size: NA; v_call: TRBV10-3; j_call: TRBJ2-3; cdr3_aa: CAISVLSGTDTQYF; cdr3_nt: TGTGCCATCAGTGTCCTGTCGGGTACAGATACGCAGTATTTT
d_call: NA; clone_size: NA; v_call: TRBV10-3; j_call: TRBJ2-7; cdr3_aa: CAISPEYPYEQYF; cdr3_nt: TGTGCCATCAGTCCCGAGTACCCTTACGAGCAGTACTTC
d_call: NA; clone_size: NA; v_call: TRBV5-1; j_call: TRBJ1-1; cdr3_aa: CASSLEQGEGNTEAFF; cdr3_nt: TGCGCCAGCAGCTTGGAACAGGGCGAAGGGAACACTGAAGCTTTCTTT
d_call: NA; clone_size: NA; v_call: TRBV4-1; j_call: TRBJ2-5; cdr3_aa: CASSHEPPPQETQYF; cdr3_nt: TGCGCCAGCAGCCACGAGCCACCCCCCCAAGAGACCCAGTACTTC
d_call: NA; clone_size: NA; v_call: TRBV27; j_call: TRBJ2-3; cdr3_aa: CASSRQASTDTQYF; cdr3_nt: TGTGCCAGCAGCAGACAGGCTAGCACAGATACGCAGTATTTT
d_call: NA; clone_size: NA; v_call: TRBV5-6; j_call: TRBJ1-5; cdr3_aa: CASSWGQDQPQHF; cdr3_nt: TGTGCCAGCAGCTGGGGCCAGGATCAGCCCCAGCATTTT
d_call: NA; clone_size: NA; v_call: TRBV28; j_call: TRBJ2-1; cdr3_aa: CASLTAGLGDEQFF; cdr3_nt: TGTGCCAGTTTGACGGCGGGCCTGGGCGATGAGCAGTTCTTC
d_call: TRBD2; clone_size: once; v_call: TRBV29-1; j_call: TRBJ2-7; cdr3_aa: CSVARPREEEYF; cdr3_nt: TGCAGCGTTGCCAGGCCCCGGGAGGAGGAGTACTTC
d_call: NA; clone_size: NA; v_call: TRBV5-1; j_call: TRBJ1-2; cdr3_aa: CASSLGTEGNYGYTF; cdr3_nt: TGCGCCAGCAGCTTGGGGACAGAGGGTAACTATGGCTACACCTTC
d_call: TRBD1; clone_size: NA; v_call: TRBV30; j_call: TRBJ1-4; cdr3_aa: CAWSTYRGQEKLFF; cdr3_nt: TGTGCCTGGAGTACATACAGGGGTCAAGAAAAACTGTTTTTT
d_call: NA; clone_size: NA; v_call: TRBV6-5; j_call: TRBJ2-1; cdr3_aa: CASSRKGGDYNEQFF; cdr3_nt: TGTGCCAGCAGTCGAAAAGGGGGGGACTACAATGAGCAGTTCTTC
d_call: NA; clone_size: NA; v_call: TRBV4-2; j_call: TRBJ2-3; cdr3_aa: CASSQGALASTDTQYF; cdr3_nt: TGTGCCAGCAGCCAAGGGGCGCTAGCGAGCACAGATACGCAGTATTTT
d_call: TRBD1; clone_size: NA; v_call: TRBV5-1; j_call: TRBJ2-1; cdr3_aa: CASSLKQGANNEQFF; cdr3_nt: TGCGCCAGCAGCTTGAAACAGGGGGCGAACAATGAGCAGTTCTTC
d_call: TRBD1; clone_size: NA; v_call: TRBV19; j_call: TRBJ2-7; cdr3_aa: CASSILGQGASEQYF; cdr3_nt: TGTGCCAGTAGTATCTTGGGGCAGGGGGCTTCCGAGCAGTACTTC
d_call: NA; clone_size: NA; v_call: TRBV5-6; j_call: TRBJ2-7; cdr3_aa: CASSVRGKTYEQYF; cdr3_nt: TGTGCCAGCAGCGTCAGGGGAAAGACCTACGAGCAGTACTTC
d_call: TRBD1; clone_size: NA; v_call: TRBV18; j_call: TRBJ2-7; cdr3_aa: CASSPLGTGVHEQYF; cdr3_nt: TGTGCCAGCTCACCCCTGGGGACAGGGGTCCACGAGCAGTACTTC
d_call: TRBD1; clone_size: NA; v_call: TRBV9; j_call: TRBJ1-1; cdr3_aa: CASSVALGGQGTEAFF; cdr3_nt: TGTGCCAGCAGCGTAGCGTTAGGGGGCCAGGGCACTGAAGCTTTCTTT
d_call: NA; clone_size: NA; v_call: TRBV18; j_call: TRBJ1-5; cdr3_aa: CASSLQGYETAQHF; cdr3_nt: TGTGCCAGCTCACTACAGGGTTATGAAACGGCCCAGCATTTT
d_call: TRBD1; clone_size: NA; v_call: TRBV2; j_call: TRBJ1-1; cdr3_aa: CASSARDRTNTEAFF; cdr3_nt: TGTGCCAGCAGTGCCAGGGACAGGACAAACACTGAAGCTTTCTTT
d_call: TRBD1; clone_size: NA; v_call: TRBV5-1; j_call: TRBJ2-1; cdr3_aa: CASSTGQGPYNEQFF; cdr3_nt: TGCGCCAGCAGCACAGGACAGGGTCCCTACAATGAGCAGTTCTTC
d_call: TRBD1; clone_size: NA; v_call: TRBV7-9; j_call: TRBJ2-7; cdr3_aa: CASSFPDRGVYEQYF; cdr3_nt: TGTGCCAGCAGCTTCCCGGACAGGGGTGTCTACGAGCAGTACTTC
d_call: NA; clone_size: NA; v_call: TRBV6-1; j_call: TRBJ2-6; cdr3_aa: CASSGYYSGANVLTF; cdr3_nt: TGTGCCAGCAGTGGATACTACTCTGGGGCCAACGTCCTGACTTTC
d_call: NA; clone_size: once; v_call: TRBV6-5; j_call: TRBJ2-6; cdr3_aa: CASRGGAGANVLTF; cdr3_nt: TGTGCCAGCAGGGGGGGTGCCGGGGCCAACGTCCTGACTTTC
d_call: NA; clone_size: NA; v_call: TRBV30; j_call: TRBJ2-1; cdr3_aa: CAWSDTGVYNEQFF; cdr3_nt: TGTGCCTGGAGTGATACGGGAGTCTACAATGAGCAGTTCTTC
d_call: NA; clone_size: NA; v_call: TRBV28; j_call: TRBJ1-3; cdr3_aa: CASTLPGGRTGNTIYF; cdr3_nt: TGTGCCAGCACCCTCCCGGGAGGTAGGACTGGAAACACCATATATTTT
d_call: NA; clone_size: NA; v_call: TRBV5-1; j_call: TRBJ2-5; cdr3_aa: CASSLQQGPQETQYF; cdr3_nt: TGCGCCAGCAGCTTACAACAGGGCCCCCAAGAGACCCAGTACTTC
d_call: TRBD1; clone_size: NA; v_call: TRBV2; j_call: TRBJ2-1; cdr3_aa: CASSERDRGQFF; cdr3_nt: TGTGCCAGCAGTGAACGGGACAGGGGACAGTTCTTC
d_call: TRBD2; clone_size: NA; v_call: TRBV2; j_call: TRBJ2-1; cdr3_aa: CASKEAAGGPHEQFF; cdr3_nt: TGTGCCAGCAAGGAGGCAGCGGGAGGGCCTCATGAGCAGTTCTTC
d_call: TRBD1; clone_size: NA; v_call: TRBV28; j_call: TRBJ2-7; cdr3_aa: CASSPPQGAYEQYF; cdr3_nt: TGTGCCAGCAGCCCTCCACAGGGGGCATACGAGCAGTACTTC
d_call: TRBD2; clone_size: NA; v_call: TRBV5-6; j_call: TRBJ2-1; cdr3_aa: CASSPSLSGRLNEQFF; cdr3_nt: TGTGCCAGCAGCCCAAGTCTGAGCGGGAGGCTCAATGAGCAGTTCTTC
d_call: NA; clone_size: NA; v_call: TRBV6-1; j_call: TRBJ2-7; cdr3_aa: CASSERGGSTYEQYF; cdr3_nt: TGTGCCAGCAGTGAAAGGGGGGGCTCTACCTACGAGCAGTACTTC
d_call: NA; clone_size: NA; v_call: TRBV5-1; j_call: TRBJ2-7; cdr3_aa: CASSYELEGEQYF; cdr3_nt: TGCGCCAGCAGTTACGAATTAGAGGGCGAGCAGTACTTC
d_call: NA; clone_size: NA; v_call: TRBV13; j_call: TRBJ1-3; cdr3_aa: CASSIRAQVGNTIYF; cdr3_nt: TGTGCCAGCAGCATCCGGGCACAGGTGGGAAACACCATATATTTT
d_call: TRBD1; clone_size: NA; v_call: TRBV6-5; j_call: TRBJ2-7; cdr3_aa: CASRKTGGYEQYF; cdr3_nt: TGTGCCAGCAGGAAGACAGGGGGCTACGAGCAGTACTTC
d_call: NA; clone_size: NA; v_call: TRBV5-4; j_call: TRBJ1-5; cdr3_aa: CASSLDGIHNQPQHF; cdr3_nt: TGTGCCAGCAGCTTGGACGGGATTCACAATCAGCCCCAGCATTTT
d_call: NA; clone_size: once; v_call: TRBV2; j_call: TRBJ1-2; cdr3_aa: CASSSDSPGYTF; cdr3_nt: TGTGCCAGCAGTTCGGACTCCCCCGGCTACACCTTC
d_call: TRBD1; clone_size: NA; v_call: TRBV5-1; j_call: TRBJ2-7; cdr3_aa: CASSLQGVGPYEQYF; cdr3_nt: TGCGCCAGCAGCTTACAGGGGGTGGGGCCCTACGAGCAGTACTTC
d_call: NA; clone_size: NA; v_call: TRBV6-5; j_call: TRBJ1-5; cdr3_aa: CASRADRSQPQHF; cdr3_nt: TGTGCCAGCAGGGCAGACAGGTCGCAGCCCCAGCATTTT
d_call: TRBD2; clone_size: NA; v_call: TRBV30; j_call: TRBJ2-3; cdr3_aa: CAWRRAWTSGITDTQYF; cdr3_nt: TGTGCCTGGAGACGCGCTTGGACTAGCGGAATCACAGATACGCAGTATTTT
d_call: NA; clone_size: NA; v_call: TRBV27; j_call: TRBJ2-2; cdr3_aa: CASSLRGVTGELFF; cdr3_nt: TGTGCCAGCAGTTTAAGAGGAGTAACCGGGGAGCTGTTTTTT
d_call: NA; clone_size: NA; v_call: TRBV28; j_call: TRBJ1-2; cdr3_aa: CASSSPARDYGYTF; cdr3_nt: TGTGCCAGCAGTTCGCCCGCCAGGGACTATGGCTACACCTTC
d_call: TRBD2; clone_size: NA; v_call: TRBV27; j_call: TRBJ2-7; cdr3_aa: CASSIAGGSHYEQYF; cdr3_nt: TGTGCCAGCAGTATCGCGGGAGGGAGTCACTACGAGCAGTACTTC
d_call: TRBD1; clone_size: NA; v_call: TRBV19; j_call: TRBJ1-1; cdr3_aa: CASTQGTVSTEAFF; cdr3_nt: TGTGCCAGCACCCAGGGGACAGTTTCCACTGAAGCTTTCTTT
d_call: TRBD1; clone_size: NA; v_call: TRBV14; j_call: TRBJ2-7; cdr3_aa: CASSHWTGENEQYF; cdr3_nt: TGTGCCAGCAGCCATTGGACAGGGGAAAACGAGCAGTACTTC
d_call: NA; clone_size: NA; v_call: TRBV7-9; j_call: TRBJ1-1; cdr3_aa: CASSLYSSEAFF; cdr3_nt: TGTGCCAGCAGCTTATACAGCTCTGAAGCTTTCTTT
d_call: TRBD1; clone_size: NA; v_call: TRBV28; j_call: TRBJ2-5; cdr3_aa: CASSPQGAGGETQYF; cdr3_nt: TGTGCCAGCAGCCCACAGGGGGCGGGTGGAGAGACCCAGTACTTC
d_call: NA; clone_size: NA; v_call: TRBV5-4; j_call: TRBJ2-5; cdr3_aa: CASSLFAGETQYF; cdr3_nt: TGTGCCAGCAGCTTGTTTGCGGGGGAGACCCAGTACTTC
d_call: TRBD1; clone_size: NA; v_call: TRBV2; j_call: TRBJ2-6; cdr3_aa: CASRLTGIPPSGANVLTF; cdr3_nt: TGTGCCAGCAGGTTGACAGGGATACCCCCCTCTGGGGCCAACGTCCTGACTTTC
d_call: NA; clone_size: NA; v_call: TRBV6-5; j_call: TRBJ1-3; cdr3_aa: CASRDFRGNTIYF; cdr3_nt: TGTGCCAGCAGGGACTTCAGGGGAAACACCATATATTTT
d_call: TRBD1; clone_size: NA; v_call: TRBV6-1; j_call: TRBJ1-2; cdr3_aa: CASSKTGEEGYTF; cdr3_nt: TGTGCCAGCAGTAAAACAGGGGAGGAAGGCTACACCTTC
d_call: NA; clone_size: NA; v_call: TRBV5-4; j_call: TRBJ2-3; cdr3_aa: CASSLAGQSTDTQYF; cdr3_nt: TGTGCCAGCAGCTTGGCCGGACAGTCCACAGATACGCAGTATTTT
d_call: TRBD2; clone_size: NA; v_call: TRBV25-1; j_call: TRBJ2-7; cdr3_aa: CASSEYTSGGLYEQYF; cdr3_nt: TGTGCCAGCAGTGAATATACTAGCGGAGGACTTTACGAGCAGTACTTC
d_call: TRBD2; clone_size: NA; v_call: TRBV5-1; j_call: TRBJ2-5; cdr3_aa: CASSGGTSAQETQYF; cdr3_nt: TGCGCCAGCAGCGGCGGGACTAGCGCTCAAGAGACCCAGTACTTC
d_call: NA; clone_size: NA; v_call: TRBV5-1; j_call: TRBJ1-2; cdr3_aa: CASSLGRNTGDGYTF; cdr3_nt: TGCGCCAGCAGCTTGGGGCGGAATACCGGAGATGGCTACACCTTC
d_call: NA; clone_size: NA; v_call: TRBV15; j_call: TRBJ1-2; cdr3_aa: CATSGDTGDYGYTF; cdr3_nt: TGTGCCACCAGCGGGGACACAGGTGACTATGGCTACACCTTC